The source of this T cell receptor beta chain is a study of tumor and adjacent non-tumor tissue in lung cancer. Study details: On average, productive TCRbeta reads reached about 4 million per sample.

A remark on this clonotype: At one end, the junction sequence differs from germline, possibly due to a read error.

This sample's RNA came from whole unsorted tissue. More than 3 cm separated this lung sample from the edge of the tumor. This CDR3 has 13 residues. CDR1 SGHNT and CDR2 YENEEA come from the germline V gene. A modified ARM-PCR protocol with three rounds of nested PCR amplified TCRbeta. TCRdb redid the calling of the multiplex PCR reads with MiXCR, one entry per CDR3 protein. The data contain about 110,000 distinct CDR3 sequences, 60% to 65% of them seen just once; the ten biggest clones take up around 17%. The TCR was taken from a man in his sixties with non-small cell lung cancer. This chain joins TRBV11-3 and TRBJ2-3, with D hard to call. The sample was distant non-tumor lung tissue. Written as DNA, the CDR3 is TGTGCCAGCCGCTCTGGCGCCGCAGATACGCAGTATTTC. Residues: CASRSGAADTQYF.